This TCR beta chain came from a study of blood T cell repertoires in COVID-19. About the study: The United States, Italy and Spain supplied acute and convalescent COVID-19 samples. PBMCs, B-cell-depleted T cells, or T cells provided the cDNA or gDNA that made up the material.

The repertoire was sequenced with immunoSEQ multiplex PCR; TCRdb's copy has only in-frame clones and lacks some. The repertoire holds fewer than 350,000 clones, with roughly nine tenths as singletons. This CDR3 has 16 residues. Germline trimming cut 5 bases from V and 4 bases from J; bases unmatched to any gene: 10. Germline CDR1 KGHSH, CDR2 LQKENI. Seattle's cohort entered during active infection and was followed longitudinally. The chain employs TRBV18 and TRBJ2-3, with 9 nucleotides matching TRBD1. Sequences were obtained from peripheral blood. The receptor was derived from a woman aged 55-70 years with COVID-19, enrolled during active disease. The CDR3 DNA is TGTGCCAGCTCAATCCTACAGGGGGCTCGGGCAGATACGCAGTATTTT. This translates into CASSILQGARADTQYF.